These 10 T cell receptor beta chains came from one sample sequenced in a study of shared clonotypes between healthy human individuals. The method was immunoSEQ multiplex PCR; TCRdb's version includes in-frame clones alone and lacks a portion of them. The table includes approximately 1.5 million clones, approximately 98.5% detected once. The specimen sequenced was naive CD4+ T cells sorted from blood. Subset noted: CD45RA+ positively selected. The source is a young man in good health.

The V call is TRBV5-1, the J call TRBJ1-5; 7 bases match TRBD1. Germline CDR1 is SGHRS and CDR2 is YFSETQ. CDR3 length: 14 residues. V lost 5 bases and J lost 12; bases outside the gene matches: 14. The CDR3 region is CASRPDRVSGRQHF. In DNA, the CDR3 is TGCGCCAGCAGACCCGACAGGGTCTCCGGGCGCCAGCATTTT. The full variable domain, with the rest looked up from reference TRBV5-1 and TRBJ1-5, is KAGVTQTPRYLIKTRGQQVTLSCSPISGHRSVSWYQQTPGQGLQFLFEYFSETQRNKGNFPGRFSGRQFSNSRSEMNVSTLELGDSALYLCASRPDRVSGRQHFGDGTRLSIL.

The rearrangement joins TRBV9 to TRBJ2-7; 9 positions agree with TRBD2. CDR3 length: 15 amino acids. Germline V lookup: CDR1 SGDLS, CDR2 YYNGEE. Trimming removed 3 bases from V and 3 bases from J; junction bases left unmatched: 7. CDR3 DNA sequence: TGTGCCAGCAGCGCCTCCTGGACTAGCGACTACGAGCAGTACTTC. Protein sequence: CASSASWTSDYEQYF. The full variable domain, rest sourced from reference TRBV9 and TRBJ2-7, is DSGVTQTPKHLITATGQRVTLRCSPRSGDLSVYWYQQSLDQGLQFLIQYYNGEERAKGNILERFSAQQFPDLHSELNLSSLELGDSALYFCASSASWTSDYEQYFGPGTRLTVT.

The CDR3 sequence: CASSAGTGRYEQYF. In DNA form, the CDR3 reads TGTGCCAGCAGCGCGGGGACAGGGCGGTACGAGCAGTACTTC. The chain joins TRBV11-2 to TRBJ2-7, with 9 positions matching TRBD1. Trimming took 5 bases from V and 4 from J; bases not matched to a gene: 6. The CDR3 spans 14 residues. Germline V gene lookup returns CDR1 SGHAT and CDR2 FQNNGV.

This clone was seen once. The chain links TRBV9 to TRBJ2-1; TRBD1 agrees at 8 bases. The V gene end was trimmed by 4 bases and the J gene end by 4 bases; junction bases not matched to a gene: 7. The CDR3 has 15 amino acids. Germline V gives CDR1 SGDLS, CDR2 YYNGEE. CDR3 DNA: TGTGCCAGCAGCCGTCAGGGGGCGTCTTACAATGAGCAGTTCTTC. It specifies CASSRQGASYNEQFF.

V usage is TRBV18 and J usage is TRBJ2-7, with TRBD1 identical over 7 bases. With 6 bases clipped from V and 5 bases from J, the junction kept 4 bases outside the gene matches. Germline loops: CDR1 KGHSH, CDR2 LQKENI. This CDR3 is built from 12 residues. The CDR3 here is CASSFDRDEQYF. CDR3 DNA: TGTGCCAGCTCTTTTGACAGGGACGAGCAGTACTTC.

DNA for the CDR3: TGTGCCAGCAGCCTTAGAGGAAGTGGGGGACAGCCCCAGCATTTT. It codes for CASSLRGSGGQPQHF. This chain uses TRBV7-2 with TRBJ1-5; tentatively, D is TRBD1 (5 bases). V was trimmed by 5 bases and J by 7 bases, leaving 18 bases between them. The germline gives CDR1 SGHTA, CDR2 FQGNSA. The CDR3 contains 15 residues.

The count of this clone is one. This chain connects TRBV7-6 to TRBJ2-5; the D gene is possibly TRBD2 (5 bases). Trimming shortened V by 2 bases and J by 0 bases, and 13 bases separated the two germline ends. This CDR3 region has 16 residues. CDR1 and CDR2 (germline): SGHVS, FNYEAQ. The chain's CDR3 is CASSLLTSGYQETQYF. In DNA form, the CDR3 reads TGTGCCAGCAGCTTACTGACTTCGGGATACCAAGAGACCCAGTACTTC.

V and J are TRBV6-5 and TRBJ1-5; the D is unclear. The CDR3 covers 13 residues. Germline V gene lookup returns CDR1 MNHEY and CDR2 SVGAGI. The V end lost 6 bases, the J end lost 3 bases, and 9 bases lay between the germline ends. In DNA form, the CDR3 reads TGTGCCAGCAGGGAAAAGATCAATCAGCCCCAGCATTTT. It is translated as CASREKINQPQHF.

The chain uses TRBV11-2 and TRBJ1-5, with 9 bases aligning to TRBD1. Trimming took 5 bases from V and 5 from J; bases not matched to a gene: 13. The CDR3 consists of 17 residues. CDR1 SGHAT and CDR2 FQNNGV come from the germline V gene. In nucleotides, the CDR3 is TGTGCCAGCAGCCTCCGGACAGGGGATTTGCGGGATCAGCCCCAGCATTTT. The encoded protein is CASSLRTGDLRDQPQHF.

The gene calls are TRBV10-3 and TRBJ2-2; D uncertain. V was trimmed by 8 bases and J by 0 bases, leaving 10 bases between them. Germline-derived CDR1 and CDR2 are ENHRY and SYGVKD. The CDR3 extends over 14 amino acids. CDR3 amino acids: CAIAAVANTGELFF. CDR3 coding DNA: TGTGCCATCGCCGCGGTCGCGAACACCGGGGAGCTGTTTTTT.